This T cell receptor beta chain is drawn from a study of CD8 T cells in Susac syndrome. Study results and caveats: None of the CD4+ T cell repertoires in Susac syndrome showed clonal expansion. As acknowledged by the study, its TCR sequencing and HLA analysis included a relatively small number of individuals.

The CDR3 sequence is 14 residues long. From germline, CDR1 is LNHDA and CDR2 SQIVND (reference sequence). V lost 2 bases, J lost 0 bases, and 4 bases lay in between. Note on this clonotype: The antigen is not known.

Reverse transcription of about 0.5 to 1 ug RNA used random hexamers. MiXCR, applied by TCRdb to the immunoSEQ multiplex PCR reads, yields one record per CDR3 protein. The sample contains approximately 190,000 distinct CDR3 sequences, over 75% of which appear only once. From blood CD8+ and CD4+ T cells, the TCR beta chain was sequenced. The authors negatively isolated CD8+ and CD4+ T cells and FACS-enriched TEMRA cells. The chain has TRBV19 and TRBJ2-2; D remains ambiguous. This TCR derives from a human donor with Susac syndrome. Sample: CD4+ T cells from PBMCs. CDR3 amino acids: CASSISANTGELFF. The CDR3 DNA sequence: TGTGCCAGTAGTATATCAGCGAACACCGGGGAGCTGTTTTTT.